These 30 T cell receptor beta chains originate from one sample sequenced in a study of technical replicates of blood from a handful of donors. Profiling relied on immunoSEQ multiplex PCR, and the TCRdb table lists in-frame clones only, not all of them. Here the sample spans about 88,000 clones, just under 95% being singletons. The sample comprised T cells isolated from PBMCs. These receptors were obtained from a human donor in good health.

The chain recombines TRBV19 with TRBJ2-2; 9 nucleotides match TRBD1. Germline V gene data show CDR1 as LNHDA and CDR2 as SQIVND (reference sequence). CDR3 length: 15 residues. V trimming: 6 bases; J trimming: 5 bases; junction bases outside the gene matches: 7. CDR3 region: CASSWGQGLTGELFF. CDR3 DNA: TGTGCCAGTAGCTGGGGACAGGGTTTGACCGGGGAGCTGTTTTTT. The full variable domain, with the rest looked up from reference TRBV19 and TRBJ2-2, is DGGITQSPKYLFRKEGQNVTLSCEQNLNHDAMYWYRQDPGQGLRLIYYSQIVNDFQKGDIAEGYSVSREKKESFPLTVTSAQKNPTAFYLCASSWGQGLTGELFFGEGSRLTVL.

The gene calls are TRBV6-5 and TRBJ1-2, with TRBD1 matching over 10 bases. The CDR3 contains 15 residues. Germline V gene data show CDR1 as MNHEY and CDR2 as SVGAGI. The junction had 1 base not matched to a gene; V was cut back by 0 bases and J by 3 bases. The CDR3 DNA reads as TGTGCCAGCAGTTACTCGGGACAGGGGCACTATGGCTACACCTTC. This codes for CASSYSGQGHYGYTF.

This clone was found once. This chain connects TRBV7-8 to TRBJ2-7; 12 nucleotides align to TRBD2. The V segment lost 2 bases and the J segment 7 bases; nucleotides outside the gene matches: 12. Per the germline V gene, CDR1 is SGHVS and CDR2 is FQNEAQ. This CDR3 comprises 17 residues. Here the CDR3 reads CASSLKTRLAGAFEQYF. CDR3 nucleotide sequence: TGTGCCAGCAGCTTAAAGACCAGACTAGCGGGAGCTTTTGAGCAGTACTTC. Drawing the rest from reference TRBV7-8 and TRBJ2-7, the complete variable domain is GAGVSQSPRYKVAKRGQDVALRCDPISGHVSLFWYQQALGQGPEFLTYFQNEAQLDKSGLPSDRFFAERPEGSVSTLKIQRTQQEDSAVYLCASSLKTRLAGAFEQYFGPGTRLTVT.

The genes are TRBV27 and TRBJ2-5, with D possibly TRBD1 on 5 matching bases. Trimming left V 7 bases short and J 5 bases short, with 14 bases between. In germline, CDR1 is MNHEY, CDR2 SMNVEV (reference sequence). CDR3 length equals 13 residues. CDR3 DNA sequence: TGTGCCAGCACTTTTCAGGGTGGCGAGACCCAGTACTTC. Translated: CASTFQGGETQYF.

The chain joins TRBV14 to TRBJ2-7; the D is unclear. The CDR3 has 14 amino acids. Germline lookup yields CDR1 SGHDN and CDR2 FVKESK. V was cut by 1 base and J by 2 bases, with 9 bases left in between. The CDR3 reads CASSQVGNPYEQYF. DNA of the CDR3: TGTGCCAGCAGCCAAGTTGGCAACCCCTACGAGCAGTACTTC.

This clone was seen just once. The chain couples TRBV5-4 to TRBJ2-2, with 12 bases fitting TRBD2. V trimming: 0 bases; J trimming: 5 bases; junction bases outside the gene matches: 5. CDR1 is SGHNT and CDR2 is YYREEE in the germline V gene (reference sequence). There are 17 residues in the CDR3. The DNA of the CDR3 is TGTGCCAGCAGCTTGGGACTAGCGGGAGAAAATACCGGGGAGCTGTTTTTT. Residues: CASSLGLAGENTGELFF.

Here the CDR3 reads CASSVGTLDRYGYTF. CDR3 DNA sequence: TGTGCCAGCAGCGTAGGGACTTTGGACCGTTATGGCTACACCTTC. The rearrangement uses TRBV9 and TRBJ1-2, with D unresolved. V lost 0 bases, J lost 5 bases, and 14 bases lay in between. The CDR3 has 15 amino acids. Germline V gives CDR1 SGDLS, CDR2 YYNGEE.

The J gene is TRBJ2-7, the V gene TRBV2, with TRBD1 identical over 7 bases. Trimming removed 8 bases from V and 6 bases from J; junction bases left unmatched: 13. Germline lookup yields CDR1 SNHLY and CDR2 FYNNEI. CDR3 length: 14 residues. The CDR3 sequence is CASSLNRGFGEQYF. The DNA of the CDR3 is TGTGCCAGCTCTCTAAACAGGGGCTTCGGCGAGCAGTACTTC. The full variable domain, with the rest looked up from reference TRBV2 and TRBJ2-7, is EPEVTQTPSHQVTQMGQEVILRCVPISNHLYFYWYRQILGQKVEFLVSFYNNEISEKSEIFDDQFSVERPDGSNFTLKIRSTKLEDSAMYFCASSLNRGFGEQYFGPGTRLTVT.

The chain combines TRBV28 with TRBJ1-5, with D uncertain. CDR3 length equals 12 residues. Between the trimmed V and J ends, which lost 3 bases and 7 bases, there was a span of 7 bases. Germline V gene lookup returns CDR1 MDHEN and CDR2 SYDVKM. The CDR3 DNA is TGTGCCAGCAGTTTGAGAGGGCAGCCCCAGCATTTT. Its translation is CASSLRGQPQHF. Full variable domain (rest looked up from reference TRBV28 and TRBJ1-5): DVKVTQSSRYLVKRTGEKVFLECVQDMDHENMFWYRQDPGLGLRLIYFSYDVKMKEKGDIPEGYSVSREKKERFSLILESASTNQTSMYLCASSLRGQPQHFGDGTRLSIL.

This sequence joins TRBV28 and TRBJ2-5, with a possible D match to TRBD1 (6 bases). Looked up from germline, CDR1 is MDHEN and CDR2 is SYDVKM. Trimming shortened V by 3 bases and J by 1 base, and 9 bases separated the two germline ends. This CDR3 comprises 14 residues. CDR3 in amino acids: CASSFLGAQETQYF. The CDR3 DNA reads as TGTGCCAGCAGTTTTTTGGGGGCCCAAGAGACCCAGTACTTC. Full variable domain (rest looked up from reference TRBV28 and TRBJ2-5): DVKVTQSSRYLVKRTGEKVFLECVQDMDHENMFWYRQDPGLGLRLIYFSYDVKMKEKGDIPEGYSVSREKKERFSLILESASTNQTSMYLCASSFLGAQETQYFGPGTRLLVL.

V gene TRBV5-4 combines with J gene TRBJ2-1; TRBD2 agrees at 12 bases. This CDR3 is 15 amino acids long. Germline assignment: CDR1 SGHNT and CDR2 YYREEE (reference sequence). J gave up 8 bases and V 5 bases, and 8 bases lay outside the gene matches. This CDR3 reads CASSERLAGADEQFF. CDR3 coding DNA: TGTGCCAGCAGTGAAAGACTAGCGGGAGCTGATGAGCAGTTCTTC. The full variable domain, its missing parts supplied by reference TRBV5-4 and TRBJ2-1, is ETGVTQSPTHLIKTRGQQVTLRCSSQSGHNTVSWYQQALGQGPQFIFQYYREEENGRGNFPPRFSGLQFPNYSSELNVNALELDDSALYLCASSERLAGADEQFFGPGTRLTVL.

This chain joins TRBV28 and TRBJ1-5; D gene ambiguous. The CDR3 consists of 17 residues. Between the trimmed V and J ends, which lost 3 bases and 0 bases, there was a span of 15 bases. Germline V CDR1 and CDR2: MDHEN, SYDVKM. CDR3 protein: CASSLVQLFYSNQPQHF. The CDR3 region has the DNA TGTGCCAGCAGTTTGGTACAGCTATTTTATAGCAATCAGCCCCAGCATTTT.

The chain has TRBV5-1 and TRBJ2-1; 7 nucleotides align to TRBD2. J gave up 7 bases and V 1 base, and 11 bases lay outside the gene matches. The germline V gene has CDR1 SGHRS and CDR2 YFSETQ. The CDR3 contains 16 residues. The CDR3 here is CASSLISGPSGNEQFF. In DNA, the CDR3 is TGCGCCAGCAGCTTGATTAGCGGGCCGTCGGGGAATGAGCAGTTCTTC.

The chain combines TRBV9 with TRBJ1-1; no clear D gene. The CDR3 is made up of 14 amino acids. The germline V gene encodes CDR1 SGDLS and CDR2 YYNGEE. Trimming removed 0 bases from V and 0 bases from J, with 6 bases in between. The CDR3 coding sequence is TGTGCCAGCAGCGTAGGTGCTATGAACACTGAAGCTTTCTTT. As protein: CASSVGAMNTEAFF.

J is TRBJ2-1 and V is TRBV29-1, with 11 bases lining up with TRBD1. Germline-derived CDR1 and CDR2 are SQVTM and ANQGSEA. The ends lost 6 bases at V and 6 bases at J; junction bases unmatched: 13. This CDR3 comprises 16 residues. CDR3 DNA sequence: TGCAGCGTCAAAAAACCCCCGGGACAGGGGGGCAATGAGCAGTTCTTC. This gives the protein CSVKKPPGQGGNEQFF.

This clone turned up a few times. The V call is TRBV5-1, the J call TRBJ2-2; TRBD2 aligns across 9 bases. The germline V gene has CDR1 SGHRS and CDR2 YFSETQ. This CDR3 contains 13 residues. The V segment lost 4 bases and the J segment 8 bases; nucleotides outside the gene matches: 3. CDR3 residues: CASSAGGEGELFF. CDR3 sequence (DNA): TGCGCCAGCAGCGCGGGAGGGGAAGGGGAGCTGTTTTTT.

CDR3 region: CASSLGLTLETQYF. In DNA form, the CDR3 reads TGTGCCAGCAGCTTGGGACTAACCTTAGAGACCCAGTACTTC. V gene TRBV5-5 combines with J gene TRBJ2-5; perhaps TRBD2 as D (5 bases). Trimming left V 0 bases short and J 4 bases short, with 10 bases between. Germline loops: CDR1 SGHKS, CDR2 YYEKEE (reference sequence). The CDR3 has 14 amino acids.

V usage is TRBV6-5 and J usage is TRBJ2-7; TRBD1 agrees at 10 bases. Per germline, CDR1 MNHEY and CDR2 SVGAGI. J was trimmed by 4 bases and V by 6 bases; bases with no gene match: 6. CDR3 length: 14 residues. The CDR3 loop is CASRPGTGVYEQYF. CDR3 sequence (DNA): TGTGCCAGCAGACCCGGGACAGGGGTGTACGAGCAGTACTTC.

The table lists this clone with a count of one. This chain links TRBV25-1 with TRBJ1-5, with D possibly being TRBD1 (5 bases). The CDR3 sequence is 16 residues long. In germline, CDR1 is MGHDK, CDR2 SYGVNS. Trimming took 3 bases from V and 4 from J, leaving 16 bases between them. CDR3 sequence (DNA): TGTGCCAGCAGTGACCCAAGGGGCAGCTCAAATCAGCCCCAGCATTTT. Amino acids: CASSDPRGSSNQPQHF.

The J gene is TRBJ2-2, the V gene TRBV5-1, with TRBD2 identical over 7 bases. The germline V gene has CDR1 SGHRS and CDR2 YFSETQ. CDR3 length equals 16 residues. Trimming took 4 bases from V and 3 from J; bases not matched to a gene: 9. CDR3: CASSPYGSGDTGELFF. For the CDR3, the DNA is TGCGCCAGCAGCCCCTACGGGAGCGGGGACACCGGGGAGCTGTTTTTT.

V usage is TRBV6-5 and J usage is TRBJ2-7; perhaps TRBD1 as D (5 bases). This CDR3 contains 14 residues. Germline V CDR1 and CDR2: MNHEY, SVGAGI. Trimming took off 4 bases at V and 5 bases at J, with 15 bases between the two ends. This CDR3 reads CASSFRVSFHEQYF. As DNA, the CDR3 is TGTGCCAGCAGTTTCAGGGTGTCTTTCCACGAGCAGTACTTC.

The chain uses TRBV4-2 and TRBJ2-2, with D perhaps TRBD1 (7 bases). This CDR3 is 14 amino acids long. From germline, CDR1 is LGHNA and CDR2 YNFKEQ. The V end was cut by 9 bases, the J end by 6 bases, with 17 bases between. The CDR3 DNA is TGTGCCAGTGCCCGAGGAGGGGGCGCCGGGGAGCTGTTTTTT. The encoded protein is CASARGGGAGELFF.

The chain is built from TRBV9 and TRBJ2-7; 8 bases align to TRBD2. CDR1 is SGDLS, CDR2 YYNGEE, per germline. CDR3 length: 15 residues. V gave up 4 bases and J gave up 4 bases; unmatched junction bases: 10. CDR3 residues: CASSPSGGGMYEQYF. The CDR3 nucleotides are TGTGCCAGCAGCCCCTCGGGAGGGGGTATGTACGAGCAGTACTTC.

This sequence joins TRBV9 and TRBJ1-2, with 7 bases lining up with TRBD1. The length of the CDR3 is 13 residues. Trimming at V came to 3 bases and at J to 4 bases, leaving 3 bases not matched to a gene. Germline V lookup: CDR1 SGDLS, CDR2 YYNGEE. The CDR3 sequence: CASSAGQAYGYTF. As DNA, the CDR3 is TGTGCCAGCAGCGCCGGACAGGCCTATGGCTACACCTTC. Filled out from reference TRBV9 and TRBJ1-2, the complete variable domain reads DSGVTQTPKHLITATGQRVTLRCSPRSGDLSVYWYQQSLDQGLQFLIQYYNGEERAKGNILERFSAQQFPDLHSELNLSSLELGDSALYFCASSAGQAYGYTFGSGTRLTVV.

For this clone: One junction end disagrees with the germline gene, perhaps due to a read error. This chain joins TRBV27 and TRBJ2-5, with 7 bases that match TRBD1. Germline V gene lookup returns CDR1 MNHEY and CDR2 SMNVEV (reference sequence). The CDR3 spans 16 residues. This CDR3 reads CASSSLGGLYQETQYF. The CDR3 DNA reads TGTGCCAGTAGTTCCCTAGGGGGCCTGTACCAAGAGACCCAGTACTTC.

The chain has TRBV5-1 and TRBJ2-3, with TRBD2 matching 8 bases. V lost 0 bases, J lost 4 bases, and 1 base stayed unmatched. Germline CDR1 and CDR2: SGHRS and YFSETQ. The CDR3 extends over 14 amino acids. DNA for the CDR3: TGCGCCAGCAGCTTGGCCGGGGGGGCAGATACGCAGTATTTT. It is translated as CASSLAGGADTQYF.

V is TRBV4-1 and J is TRBJ1-5; D is ambiguous. CDR1 MGHRA and CDR2 YSYEKL come from the germline V gene. The CDR3 spans 18 residues. V shed 0 bases and J shed 4 bases, with 19 bases lying between them. The DNA of the CDR3 is TGCGCCAGCAGCCAAGATATGGGTTCCCATCGGAGAAATCAGCCCCAGCATTTT. This codes for CASSQDMGSHRRNQPQHF.

V and J are TRBV11-2 and TRBJ2-7; D might be TRBD2 (5 bases). Germline CDR1 and CDR2: SGHAT and FQNNGV. The CDR3 spans 14 residues. V was clipped by 5 bases and J by 7 bases, with 18 bases between them. The CDR3, as DNA: TGTGCCAGCAGCGCCGTAGGGCTCCGAGGGGAGCAGTACTTC. Protein: CASSAVGLRGEQYF.

V usage is TRBV15 and J usage is TRBJ1-5; the D gene is possibly TRBD1 (6 bases). This CDR3 comprises 15 residues. V shed 3 bases and J shed 3 bases, with 12 bases lying between them. The germline V gene encodes CDR1 LNHNV and CDR2 YYDKDF (reference sequence). The CDR3 DNA follows: TGTGCCACCAGCAGTGAACAGGGAACCAATCAGCCCCAGCATTTT. Translating it yields CATSSEQGTNQPQHF.

The rearrangement joins TRBV9 to TRBJ2-5, with D possibly being TRBD2 (5 bases). Germline loops: CDR1 SGDLS, CDR2 YYNGEE. The CDR3 consists of 15 residues. Trimming removed 1 base from V and 2 bases from J, with 12 bases in between. CDR3 sequence: CASSVRGSAQETQYF. The CDR3, as DNA: TGTGCCAGCAGCGTACGCGGTAGCGCTCAAGAGACCCAGTACTTC.